A single sample gave rise to the 9 T cell receptor beta chains below, sequenced in a study of early T cells in non-severe SARS-CoV-2 infection. A single record per CDR3 protein comes from TCRdb applying MiXCR to the 5' RACE reads. The repertoire holds more than 75,000 distinct CDR3 sequences, with over 10% as singletons. The material sequenced was whole blood. The source is an adult who was a healthcare worker with PCR-confirmed SARS-CoV-2 infection or an uninfected control (not recorded which).

This sequence joins TRBV6-5 and TRBJ2-1, with D unresolved. The V and J ends lost 6 bases and 0 bases respectively, with 9 bases between them. Germline CDR1 is MNHEY and CDR2 is SVGAGI. CDR3 length equals 14 residues. The chain's CDR3 is CASSGLSSYNEQFF. Here the CDR3 DNA reads TGTGCCAGCAGCGGCCTGAGCTCCTACAATGAGCAGTTCTTC.

The rearrangement uses TRBV29-1 and TRBJ2-1; TRBD2 is a possible D gene (6 bases). Per germline, CDR1 SQVTM and CDR2 ANQGSEA. This CDR3 comprises 15 residues. V gave up 4 bases and J gave up 9 bases, with 22 bases separating them. The CDR3 nucleotides read TGCAGCGTTGGGAGATCTATCGGGAGTAGGGGTGAGCAGTTCTTC. Amino acid sequence: CSVGRSIGSRGEQFF.

Note on this clonotype: A read error may be the cause here, since a much bigger clone is one base away. The rearrangement links TRBV18 to TRBJ1-1; 7 bases are shared with TRBD1. Germline V gene data show CDR1 as KGHSH and CDR2 as LQKENI. This CDR3 is 14 amino acids long. The CDR3 region has the DNA TGTGCCAGCTCACCACAGGGGGCGAACACTGAAGCTTACTTT. This sequence encodes CASSPQGANTEAYF.

The chain employs TRBV7-8 and TRBJ1-1, with TRBD1 matching over 12 bases. J gave up 12 bases and V 4 bases, and 9 bases lay outside the gene matches. Germline V gene sequence: CDR1 SGHVS, CDR2 FQNEAQ. The CDR3 is made up of 14 amino acids. CDR3 protein: CASSSRDRGLNTFF. CDR3 DNA: TGTGCCAGCAGCTCCCGGGACAGGGGGCTGAACACTTTCTTT.

The V call is TRBV20-1, the J call TRBJ2-3; perhaps TRBD2 as D (7 bases). Germline V gene sequence: CDR1 DFQATT, CDR2 SNEGSKA (reference sequence). This CDR3 is built from 14 residues. V gave up 8 bases and J gave up 2 bases, with 17 bases separating them. The CDR3 protein is CSTRRGPLTDTQYF. The CDR3 DNA reads as TGCAGTACCAGGCGGGGGCCACTCACAGATACGCAGTATTTT.

This clonotype was picked up a small number of times. The chain combines TRBV5-1 with TRBJ1-1, with no clear D. The CDR3 has 14 residues. CDR1 is SGHRS, CDR2 YFSETQ, per germline. V lost 0 bases, J lost 0 bases, and 6 bases lay in between. CDR3 protein: CASSLGSMNTEAFF. DNA for the CDR3: TGCGCCAGCAGCTTGGGGAGCATGAACACTGAAGCTTTCTTT.

This clonotype was counted once. The rearrangement joins TRBV19 to TRBJ2-2, with TRBD1 matching 8 bases. CDR3 length: 16 amino acids. After removal of 8 bases from V and 0 bases from J, the junction contained 8 bases not matched to a gene. Germline lookup yields CDR1 LNHDA and CDR2 SQIVND (reference sequence). In DNA, the CDR3 is TGTGCCAGTCAGCACTCAGGGGGCTCGAACACCGGGGAGCTGTTTTTT. This translates into CASQHSGGSNTGELFF. The variable domain in full, with the rest retrieved from reference TRBV19 and TRBJ2-2, is DGGITQSPKYLFRKEGQNVTLSCEQNLNHDAMYWYRQDPGQGLRLIYYSQIVNDFQKGDIAEGYSVSREKKESFPLTVTSAQKNPTAFYLCASQHSGGSNTGELFFGEGSRLTVL.

This chain links TRBV14 with TRBJ1-6; D remains ambiguous. This CDR3 region has 14 residues. Germline V lookup: CDR1 SGHDN, CDR2 FVKESK. Trimming shortened V by 0 bases and J by 9 bases, and 9 bases separated the two germline ends. CDR3 in DNA: TGTGCCAGCAGCCAAGATTTCCCATTTTCACCCCTCCACTTT. Translating gives CASSQDFPFSPLHF.

This clonotype was detected a few times. V usage is TRBV7-9 and J usage is TRBJ2-1; D remains unclear. The V gene's germline CDR1 is SEHNR and CDR2 FQNEAQ (reference sequence). The CDR3 consists of 17 residues. Trimming removed 4 bases at V and 7 bases at J, with 23 bases between. In DNA, the CDR3 is TGTGCCAGCAGCTGGACGCTGGGAAAGGATCCGAGGAATGAGCAGTTCTTC. This sequence encodes CASSWTLGKDPRNEQFF.